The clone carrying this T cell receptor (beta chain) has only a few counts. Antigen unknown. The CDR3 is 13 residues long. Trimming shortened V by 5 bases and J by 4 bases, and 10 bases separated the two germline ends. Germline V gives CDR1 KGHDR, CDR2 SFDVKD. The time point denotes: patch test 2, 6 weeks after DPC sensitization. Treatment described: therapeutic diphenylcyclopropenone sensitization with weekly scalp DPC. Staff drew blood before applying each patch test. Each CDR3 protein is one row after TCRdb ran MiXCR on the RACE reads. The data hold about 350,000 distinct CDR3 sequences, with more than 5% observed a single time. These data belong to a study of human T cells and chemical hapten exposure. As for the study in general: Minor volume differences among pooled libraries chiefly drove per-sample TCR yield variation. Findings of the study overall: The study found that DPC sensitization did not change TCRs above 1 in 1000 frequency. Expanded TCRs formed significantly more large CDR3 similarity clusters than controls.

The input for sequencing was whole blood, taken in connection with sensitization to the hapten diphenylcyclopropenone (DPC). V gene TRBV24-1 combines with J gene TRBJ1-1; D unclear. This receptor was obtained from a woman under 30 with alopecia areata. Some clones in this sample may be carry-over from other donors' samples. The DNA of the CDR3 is TGTGCCACCAGTGTCAGCGAATCCACTGAAGCTTTCTTT. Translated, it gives CATSVSESTEAFF.